A selection of T cell receptor beta chains follows, all from one sample in a study of cytomegalovirus exposure and HLA in healthy donors. This table comes from immunoSEQ multiplex PCR, and its TCRdb copy is limited to in-frame clones, with some not included. This repertoire shows about 120,000 clones, almost 80% found once; its top ten account for around 1.6%. Sequences were obtained from PBMCs. The receptors were sampled from a female donor in good health and CMV-seronegative. Both conserved end residues are part of each CDR3. The D gene is left open where the match is weak. Not all rows give a size; the values are once, few, many and, for expanded clones, a class.

v_gene	j_gene	d_gene	abundance	CDR3aa	CDR3nt
TRBV11-2	TRBJ2-1	TRBD2	.	CASTPGPGRVGWFF	TGTGCCAGCACCCCAGGCCCAGGGAGGGTAGGGTGGTTCTTC
TRBV18	TRBJ2-5	TRBD1	few	CASSPGTGQETQYF	TGTGCCAGCTCACCTGGGACAGGACAAGAGACCCAGTACTTC
TRBV18	TRBJ1-5	.	.	CASSPAERYQPQHF	TGTGCCAGCTCTCCCGCCGAACGGTATCAGCCCCAGCATTTT
TRBV29-1	TRBJ2-3	TRBD2	.	CSVDGGSGTDTQYF	TGCAGCGTTGATGGCGGGAGTGGCACAGATACGCAGTATTTT
TRBV6-1	TRBJ1-4	TRBD1	.	CASSEPQGAINEKLFF	TGTGCCAGCAGTGAGCCTCAGGGGGCCATTAATGAAAAACTGTTTTTT
TRBV7-6	TRBJ2-5	TRBD1	few	CASSLPSGGTQYF	TGTGCCAGCAGCCTGCCGTCAGGGGGGACCCAGTACTTC
TRBV9	TRBJ1-2	.	.	CASSRDSFPNYGYTF	TGTGCCAGCAGTCGAGACAGCTTCCCTAACTATGGCTACACCTTC
TRBV7-9	TRBJ2-7	TRBD1	few	CASSLSGQGGQYF	TGTGCCAGCAGCTTATCGGGACAGGGCGGGCAGTACTTC
TRBV11-3	TRBJ2-2	TRBD2	.	CASSLDLGLAGDTGELFF	TGTGCCAGCAGCTTAGATCTTGGTCTAGCGGGAGACACCGGGGAGCTGTTTTTT
TRBV6-4	TRBJ1-1	.	.	CASSEGENTEAFF	TGTGCCAGCAGTGAAGGGGAGAACACTGAAGCTTTCTTT
TRBV28	TRBJ1-2	.	.	CASNPRQGLGYTF	TGTGCCAGCAATCCTCGGCAGGGGCTTGGCTACACCTTC
TRBV11-2	TRBJ2-5	TRBD2	.	CASSARLAGRETQYF	TGTGCCAGCAGCGCCCGACTAGCGGGGAGAGAGACCCAGTACTTC
TRBV28	TRBJ1-3	.	.	CASSPDPRTSGGNTIYF	TGTGCCAGCAGCCCCGATCCGAGGACCTCGGGGGGAAACACCATATATTTT
TRBV29-1	TRBJ2-1	TRBD2	.	CSVATSGNEQFF	TGCAGCGTCGCGACTAGCGGGAATGAGCAGTTCTTC
TRBV7-2	TRBJ1-2	TRBD1	.	CASSFDHPGQGNYGYTF	TGTGCCAGCAGCTTCGATCACCCGGGACAGGGGAACTATGGCTACACCTTC
TRBV6-4	TRBJ2-3	.	.	CASSGGGSTDTQYF	TGTGCCAGCAGTGGCGGAGGAAGCACAGATACGCAGTATTTT
TRBV29-1	TRBJ2-1	TRBD2	.	CSVSTSGAYNEQFF	TGCAGCGTCTCAACTAGCGGGGCCTACAATGAGCAGTTCTTC
TRBV6-5	TRBJ2-7	TRBD1	.	CASRRQGGHEQYF	TGTGCCAGCAGGCGACAGGGTGGCCACGAGCAGTACTTC
TRBV9	TRBJ2-1	.	once	CASSVVGRNTYNEQFF	TGTGCCAGCAGCGTAGTTGGCCGAAACACCTACAATGAGCAGTTCTTC
TRBV30	TRBJ2-1	.	.	CAWSKPIGRIYNEQFF	TGTGCCTGGAGTAAACCCATCGGGAGAATCTACAATGAGCAGTTCTTC
TRBV7-9	TRBJ2-7	.	few	CASSFRAGYTEQYF	TGTGCCAGCAGCTTCCGGGCGGGATACACCGAGCAGTACTTC
TRBV9	TRBJ2-6	TRBD1	.	CASSVVAGGSGANVLTF	TGTGCCAGCAGCGTAGTGGCAGGGGGCTCTGGGGCCAACGTCCTGACTTTC
TRBV5-1	TRBJ1-4	.	once	CASSLDRNEKLFF	TGCGCCAGCAGCTTGGACAGAAATGAAAAACTGTTTTTT
TRBV5-1	TRBJ2-3	TRBD2	.	CASSLGGRSTDTQYF	TGCGCCAGCAGCTTGGGCGGGAGGAGCACAGATACGCAGTATTTT
TRBV19	TRBJ1-5	.	.	CASSPWTSNQPQHF	TGTGCCAGTAGCCCCTGGACATCAAATCAGCCCCAGCATTTT
TRBV19	TRBJ1-4	TRBD1	.	CASRGRGAATNEKLFF	TGTGCCAGCCGAGGCAGGGGGGCCGCAACTAATGAAAAACTGTTTTTT
TRBV30	TRBJ1-5	TRBD1	.	CACAWAGGHQPQHF	TGTGCCTGCGCCTGGGCAGGGGGGCATCAGCCCCAGCATTTT
TRBV7-6	TRBJ1-5	TRBD1	.	CASSPTGGDQPQHF	TGTGCCAGCAGCCCAACAGGGGGCGATCAGCCCCAGCATTTT
TRBV7-2	TRBJ1-2	.	.	CASSSRQPANYGYTF	TGTGCCAGCAGCTCCCGACAGCCCGCTAACTATGGCTACACCTTC
TRBV5-1	TRBJ2-1	TRBD1	.	CASETGANNEQFF	TGCGCCAGCGAAACAGGGGCGAACAATGAGCAGTTCTTC
TRBV9	TRBJ1-4	TRBD1	.	CASSVEGQFEKLFF	TGTGCCAGCAGCGTAGAGGGACAGTTTGAAAAACTGTTTTTT
TRBV2	TRBJ1-2	TRBD1	.	CASSEEGADYGYTF	TGTGCCAGCAGTGAGGAGGGGGCTGACTATGGCTACACCTTC
TRBV4-3	TRBJ2-1	TRBD2	.	CASSPSGDNEQFF	TGCGCCAGCAGCCCTAGCGGGGACAATGAGCAGTTCTTC
TRBV6-1	TRBJ1-1	.	once	CASSESGGMNTEAFF	TGTGCCAGCAGTGAATCGGGGGGCATGAACACTGAAGCTTTCTTT
TRBV27	TRBJ2-1	TRBD2	.	CASRTSAPSYNEPFF	TGTGCCAGCAGGACTAGCGCTCCCTCCTACAATGAGCCGTTCTTC
TRBV4-3	TRBJ2-3	.	few	CASSQAATSGMVTQYF	TGCGCCAGCAGCCAAGCTGCGACTAGTGGAATGGTTACGCAGTATTTT
TRBV7-9	TRBJ2-3	.	few	CASSSELDAQYF	TGTGCCAGCAGCTCGGAGTTAGACGCGCAGTATTTT
TRBV29-1	TRBJ1-5	TRBD1	.	CSVLTGYSNQPQHF	TGCAGCGTCCTGACAGGGTATAGCAATCAGCCCCAGCATTTT
TRBV11-1	TRBJ2-5	TRBD1	.	CASSARDRASGTQYF	TGTGCCAGCAGCGCACGGGACAGGGCGTCGGGGACCCAGTACTTC
TRBV5-1	TRBJ2-3	TRBD2	.	CASRGAGGNADTQYF	TGCGCCAGCAGAGGGGCGGGAGGGAATGCAGATACGCAGTATTTT
TRBV27	TRBJ2-7	.	once	CASSKSAQAAYEQYF	TGTGCCAGCAGTAAATCGGCACAGGCCGCCTACGAGCAGTACTTC
TRBV9	TRBJ2-1	TRBD1	.	CASSPWGTGRHNEQFF	TGTGCCAGCAGCCCCTGGGGGACAGGGCGGCACAATGAGCAGTTCTTC
TRBV13	TRBJ2-7	TRBD1	.	CASSLGTGVYYEQYF	TGTGCCAGCAGCCTCGGGACAGGGGTATACTACGAGCAGTACTTC
TRBV10-2	TRBJ1-3	.	.	CASSEGQFTGNTIYF	TGCGCCAGCAGTGAGGGACAGTTCACCGGAAACACCATATATTTT
TRBV4-3	TRBJ2-2	.	few	CASSQVFGGELFF	TGCGCCAGCAGCCAAGTGTTCGGCGGGGAGCTGTTTTTT
TRBV6-5	TRBJ1-2	.	.	CASSSPSGKGGYGYTF	TGTGCCAGCAGTTCCCCCTCCGGGAAAGGGGGCTATGGCTACACCTTC
TRBV28	TRBJ1-3	.	.	CATSSGNTIYF	TGTGCCACCTCCTCTGGAAACACCATATATTTT
TRBV19	TRBJ2-3	TRBD2	.	CASSMVTSGNTQYF	TGTGCCAGTAGTATGGTGACTAGCGGTAATACGCAGTATTTT
TRBV2	TRBJ2-1	TRBD2	.	CASSESGSSYNEQFF	TGTGCCAGCAGTGAAAGCGGGAGCTCCTACAATGAGCAGTTCTTC
TRBV29-1	TRBJ1-2	TRBD1	.	CSVEVLKTGTYGYTF	TGCAGCGTCGAAGTCTTGAAGACAGGGACCTATGGCTACACCTTC
TRBV7-7	TRBJ2-5	.	few	CASSSPRETQYF	TGTGCTAGCAGCTCTCCCCGGGAGACCCAGTACTTC
TRBV4-3	TRBJ1-1	.	.	CASSHTGSPTEAFF	TGCGCCAGCAGCCATACAGGGTCCCCCACTGAAGCTTTCTTT